A single sample is the source of the 5 T cell receptor beta chains below, sequenced in a study of immune heterogeneity within non-small cell lung tumors. Multiplex PCR (32 V and 13 J primers) was used to amplify the TCR beta CDR3. TCRdb recomputed calls from the multiplex PCR reads with MiXCR, one row per CDR3 protein. This sample has about 3,000 distinct CDR3 sequences, with about a quarter found just once. The starting template was genomic DNA from bulk tumor, 550 to 700 ng per sample. Several biopsies per primary tumor were taken during surgery, spaced as far apart as possible. The patients were newly diagnosed with non-small cell lung cancer, had not been treated, and had curative surgery. The sample taken for sequencing was lung tumor tissue. These receptors were collected from a female donor with non-small cell lung cancer.

This clonotype is classed as medium-sized. This chain joins TRBV11-2 and TRBJ2-5; TRBD1 matches 7 bases. J gave up 2 bases and V 5 bases, and 5 bases lay outside the gene matches. Germline CDR1 and CDR2: SGHAT and FQNNGV. This CDR3 region has 14 residues. The CDR3 bases are TGTGCCAGCAGCATAGGGACAGAACAAGAGACCCAGTACTTC. Protein: CASSIGTEQETQYF. The full variable domain, with the rest looked up from reference TRBV11-2 and TRBJ2-5, is EAGVAQSPRYKIIEKRQSVAFWCNPISGHATLYWYQQILGQGPKLLIQFQNNGVVDDSQLPKDRFSAERLKGVDSTLKIQPAKLEDSAVYLCASSIGTEQETQYFGPGTRLLVL.

Remarks on this clonotype: The final CDR3 position lacks the conserved phenylalanine or tryptophan, pointing to a likely read error. The chain employs TRBV27 and TRBJ2-5; 15 positions agree with TRBD2. The CDR3 runs to 17 residues. Looked up from germline, CDR1 is MNHEY and CDR2 is SMNVEV (reference sequence). The J segment lost 5 bases and the V segment lost 4 bases, leaving 8 bases of the junction unmatched. DNA of the CDR3: TGTGCCAGCAGTTGGACTAGCGGGAGGGGGGGGGGGGAGACCCAGTACCTC. The encoded protein is CASSWTSGRGGGETQYL.

Points on this clonotype: The CDR3 does not close with the conserved phenylalanine or tryptophan, likely indicating a read error. Because the CDR3's place on the DNA is in doubt, the DNA is left out and the CDR3 is given as listed by TCRdb. The rearrangement links TRBV7-8 to TRBJ2-7. Ends included, the CDR3 has 12 residues. CDR1 is SGHVS, CDR2 FQNEAQ, per germline. The CDR3 reads CASSSVPEAMYL.

By share, this clonotype counts as medium-sized (0.01 to 0.1%). This sequence joins TRBV30 and TRBJ2-7, with 8 bases that match TRBD1. Losses at the gene ends were 2 bases for V and 5 bases for J; bases not matched to a gene: 14. CDR3 length: 16 residues. Per the germline V gene, CDR1 is GTSNPN and CDR2 is SVGIG (reference sequence). CDR3 protein: CAWSTTGAGGFDEQYF. CDR3 bases: TGTGCCTGGAGTACAACCGGGGCAGGGGGCTTCGACGAGCAGTACTTC.

This clonotype is labeled medium-sized. This chain joins TRBV2 and TRBJ1-1, with D unclear. Trimming removed 3 bases from V and 1 base from J, with 6 bases in between. Germline V CDR1 and CDR2: SNHLY, FYNNEI. The CDR3 runs 13 residues. The CDR3 DNA sequence: TGTGCCAGCAGTGATGGTGGGAACACTGAAGCTTTCTTT. This translates into CASSDGGNTEAFF.